Presented here are 6 T cell receptor beta chains from one specimen sequenced in a study of blood T cell repertoires in COVID-19. Assay used: immunoSEQ multiplex PCR; TCRdb lists only in-frame clones, some missing. The data contain roughly 250,000 clones, over 80% of them seen just once; the ten biggest clones take up approximately 1.2%. Sequencing was performed on PBMCs or T cells enriched from blood (not recorded which). These receptors all stem from a human donor in a cohort exposed to, infected with or recovered from COVID-19 (not recorded which). The donor label of this sample is uncertain.

The rearrangement uses TRBV30 and TRBJ2-1; 9 positions match TRBD1. The CDR3 contains 15 residues. Germline V CDR1 and CDR2: GTSNPN, SVGIG (reference sequence). With 2 bases clipped from V and 2 bases from J, the junction kept 4 bases outside the gene matches. As DNA, the CDR3 is TGTGCCTGGAGTTCTGGGACAGGGACCTACAATGAGCAGTTCTTC. This encodes CAWSSGTGTYNEQFF.

V usage is TRBV6-5 and J usage is TRBJ1-5; D gene ambiguous. The CDR3 is made up of 14 amino acids. Germline CDR1 MNHEY, CDR2 SVGAGI. V was trimmed by 0 bases and J by 7 bases, leaving 10 bases between them. The CDR3 DNA reads as TGTGCCAGCAGTTACTCGAAGGAGGAACAGCCCCAGCATTTT. Amino acid sequence: CASSYSKEEQPQHF.

V and J are TRBV5-6 and TRBJ1-2; 10 bases line up with TRBD1. Germline CDR1 SGHDT, CDR2 YYEEEE. With V trimmed by 0 bases and J by 6 bases, 2 bases remained unmatched. This CDR3 spans 14 amino acids. Written as DNA, the CDR3 is TGTGCCAGCAGCTTGGGACAGGGGGCAAATGGCTACACCTTC. It codes for CASSLGQGANGYTF.

The chain is built from TRBV27 and TRBJ1-5; D is possibly TRBD1 (6 bases). The CDR3 runs to 19 residues. The V gene lost 4 bases and the J gene lost 0 bases, with 22 bases spanning the gap. The germline V gene encodes CDR1 MNHEY and CDR2 SMNVEV (reference sequence). CDR3 in DNA: TGTGCCAGCAGTTCGTTACTTGGGGACAAGGCCCTTAGCAATCAGCCCCAGCATTTT. It encodes CASSSLLGDKALSNQPQHF.

V usage is TRBV12-3 or TRBV12-4 and J usage is TRBJ2-3, with a tentative D call TRBD1 (5 bases). The ends were cut back, 6 bases at V and 4 bases at J, with 8 bases in the middle. CDR3 length equals 12 residues. In DNA form, the CDR3 reads TGTGCCAGCAGCCTCAGGGCAGATACGCAGTATTTT. Protein product: CASSLRADTQYF.

V is TRBV5-1 and J is TRBJ1-2, with D uncertain. This CDR3 region has 15 residues. V was clipped by 0 bases and J by 7 bases, with 16 bases between them. CDR1 is SGHRS, CDR2 YFSETQ, per germline. The chain's CDR3 is CASSLAPGSPGGYTF. CDR3 nucleotide sequence: TGCGCCAGCAGCTTGGCCCCCGGATCACCGGGTGGCTACACCTTC.